This entry concerns a single T cell receptor beta chain. Its antigen remains unknown. Study processing details: There were no quality scores in the junction-only immunoSEQ sequences, so filtering differed. Some clones are missing from TCRdb's copy, which holds only in-frame ones; the method was immunoSEQ multiplex PCR. From that table come the V and J calls and clone size; the DNA was used to work out D and trimming. The sample has about 1.5 million clones, around 97% seen once; the top ten hold over 1%. The sample comes from a study of shared clonotypes between healthy human individuals. About the research overall: CD4 naive and CD4 memory each took three plates per donor, while CD8 naive took two and CD8 memory one. Overall study results and limits: Clonotype sharing among donors was thought likely to change with sequencing depth.

Caucasian adults residing in Nashville, Tennessee made up all the donors. Trimming cost V 1 base and J 4 bases; bases outside gene matches: 9. CDR3 length: 15 residues. Looked up from germline, CDR1 is GTSNPN and CDR2 is SVGIG (reference sequence). Sequenced sample: naive CD4+ T cells sorted from blood. The sample's subset: CD45RA+ positively selected. V usage is TRBV30 and J usage is TRBJ1-2; TRBD1 matches at 7 bases. The clonotype originates from a man aged 25-45 years in good health. DNA for the CDR3: TGTGCCTGGAGTGGAGACAGGGCGACAGGCTATGGCTACACCTTC. Its translation is CAWSGDRATGYGYTF.